The rows below give T cell receptor beta chains drawn from one sample of a study of T-cell reconstitution after alpha-beta-depleted transplantation in children. MiXCR was run by TCRdb on the PCR reads, yielding one entry per CDR3 protein. Altogether around 25,000 distinct CDR3 sequences are present, over 15% being singletons, with the ten largest covering about a third. The sample in question was PBMCs, mostly from graft donor cells, obtained 60 days after TCRalphabeta/CD19-depleted stem cell transplant. The receptors were sampled from a male patient under 10 years old who had a stem cell transplant for acute lymphoblastic leukemia, so the T cells may come from the graft donor. Each CDR3 is given with its conserved first and last residue. A D gene is named only where the DNA matches it firmly. Clone size is shown for a subset of rows, as once, few, many or a class of expanded clone.

CDR3 protein	CDR3 DNA	J gene	V gene	D gene	clone size
CASSVTANTGELFF	TGTGCCAGTAGTGTCACAGCAAACACCGGGGAGCTGTTTTTT	TRBJ2-2	TRBV19	.	.
CSVIWGGLAGDYPYYEQYF	TGCAGCGTAATTTGGGGTGGATTAGCGGGAGACTATCCCTATTACGAGCAGTACTTC	TRBJ2-7	TRBV29-1	TRBD2	few
CASSLVGGLNTEAFF	TGTGCCAGCAGCTTAGTAGGAGGGTTGAACACTGAAGCTTTCTTT	TRBJ1-1	TRBV13	.	once
CASSYRPGTGTDTQYF	TGTGCCAGCAGTTATCGGCCGGGGACGGGCACAGATACGCAGTATTTT	TRBJ2-3	TRBV6-5	.	few
CSSSPARGNQPQHF	TGCAGTTCCAGCCCGGCGCGGGGCAATCAGCCCCAGCATTTT	TRBJ1-5	TRBV20-1	.	once
CATRRGSVEQYF	TGTGCCACCAGAAGGGGTTCTGTGGAGCAGTACTTC	TRBJ2-7	TRBV24-1	.	.
CSARGTSGFTDTQYF	TGCAGTGCTAGGGGGACTAGCGGATTCACAGATACGCAGTATTTT	TRBJ2-3	TRBV20-1	TRBD2	few
CASSFIGARGDEQFF	TGTGCCAGCAGCTTTATAGGGGCGCGGGGAGATGAGCAGTTCTTC	TRBJ2-1	TRBV12-3/TRBV12-4	.	many
CASSQALQGSEQYF	TGTGCCAGCAGCCAAGCCCTACAGGGGTCGGAGCAGTACTTC	TRBJ2-7	TRBV3-1	TRBD1	.
CASSYAVLEPQHF	TGTGCCAGCAGTTACGCGGTTTTGGAGCCCCAGCATTTT	TRBJ1-5	TRBV6-6	.	many
CSARWYNEQFF	TGCAGTGCTAGGTGGTACAATGAGCAGTTCTTC	TRBJ2-1	TRBV20-1	.	many
CSAEPGQGNSPLHF	TGCAGTGCGGAACCGGGACAGGGTAATTCACCCCTCCACTTT	TRBJ1-6	TRBV20-1	TRBD1	many
CASTTKRTGDTEAFF	TGCGCCAGCACCACAAAACGGACAGGGGACACTGAAGCTTTCTTT	TRBJ1-1	TRBV5-1	TRBD1	.
CASSSTTSGHEQYF	TGTGCCAGCAGTTCGACGACTAGCGGGCACGAGCAGTACTTC	TRBJ2-7	TRBV12-3/TRBV12-4	TRBD2	many
CASSAQETQYF	TGTGCCAGCAGTGCCCAAGAGACCCAGTACTTC	TRBJ2-5	TRBV2	.	few
CSASRGVEGETQYF	TGCAGTGCTAGTCGAGGCGTTGAGGGAGAGACCCAGTACTTC	TRBJ2-5	TRBV20-1	.	.
CASSLWDRVPTDTQYF	TGTGCCAGCAGTTTATGGGACAGGGTCCCCACAGATACGCAGTATTTT	TRBJ2-3	TRBV28	TRBD1	few
CSALRGEETQYF	TGCAGTGCTTTGCGGGGGGAAGAGACCCAGTACTTC	TRBJ2-5	TRBV20-1	TRBD2	many
CSAGTGLNTEAFF	TGCAGTGCCGGAACAGGGCTAAACACTGAAGCTTTCTTT	TRBJ1-1	TRBV20-1	.	few
CASSLVPSNYGYTF	TGTGCCAGCAGCTTAGTGCCGAGTAACTATGGCTACACCTTC	TRBJ1-2	TRBV7-9	.	large
CASSLGTSPETQYF	TGTGCCAGTAGTCTCGGGACTAGTCCCGAGACCCAGTACTTC	TRBJ2-5	TRBV19	TRBD2	once
CASSGTPYSNQPQHF	TGTGCCAGCAGCGGGACACCGTATAGCAATCAGCCCCAGCATTTT	TRBJ1-5	TRBV12-3/TRBV12-4	.	.
CASSDRGSSYNEQFF	TGTGCCAGCAGCGACAGGGGGAGCTCCTACAATGAGCAGTTCTTC	TRBJ2-1	TRBV6-1	TRBD1	many
CASSFGKETQYF	TGTGCCAGCAGTTTTGGGAAAGAGACCCAGTACTTC	TRBJ2-5	TRBV12-3/TRBV12-4	.	medium-sized
CASNQLRQHGYTF	TGTGCCAGCAACCAATTAAGACAGCACGGCTACACCTTC	TRBJ1-2	TRBV7-9	.	.
CSAINPLSQGGTDTQYF	TGCAGTGCTATAAATCCCCTCTCACAGGGCGGCACAGATACGCAGTATTTT	TRBJ2-3	TRBV20-1	.	many
CASSLMSQGGDEQYF	TGTGCCAGCAGTTTAATGTCACAGGGAGGGGACGAGCAGTACTTC	TRBJ2-7	TRBV12-3/TRBV12-4	.	many
CASSSLYGQGNQPQHF	TGTGCCAGCAGCTCTCTATACGGACAGGGCAATCAGCCCCAGCATTTT	TRBJ1-5	TRBV5-6	TRBD1	.
CSAVDYGYTF	TGCAGCGCCGTGGACTATGGCTACACCTTC	TRBJ1-2	TRBV29-1	.	.
CASSQFSGGARDTQYF	TGTGCCAGCAGCCAATTCAGCGGGGGGGCCAGAGATACGCAGTATTTT	TRBJ2-3	TRBV3-1	TRBD2	.
CASSDRFTGELFF	TGTGCCAGCAGCGACAGGTTCACCGGGGAGCTGTTTTTT	TRBJ2-2	TRBV11-1	.	few